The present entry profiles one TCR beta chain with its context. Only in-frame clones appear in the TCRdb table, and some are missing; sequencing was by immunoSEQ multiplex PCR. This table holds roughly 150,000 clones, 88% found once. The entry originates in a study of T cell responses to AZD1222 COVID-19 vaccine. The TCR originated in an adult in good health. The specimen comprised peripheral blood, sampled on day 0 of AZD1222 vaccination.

In DNA form, the CDR3 reads TGTGCCAGCAGCCAGGAAACAACTAATGAAAAACTGTTTTTT. Translated, it gives CASSQETTNEKLFF. The gene calls are TRBV3-1 (or the pseudogene TRBV3-2) and TRBJ1-4; D not resolved. CDR1 is LGHDT, CDR2 YNNKEL, per germline (reference sequence). V was shortened by 3 bases and J by 0 bases, with 5 bases between the two germline ends. The CDR3 length is 14 residues.